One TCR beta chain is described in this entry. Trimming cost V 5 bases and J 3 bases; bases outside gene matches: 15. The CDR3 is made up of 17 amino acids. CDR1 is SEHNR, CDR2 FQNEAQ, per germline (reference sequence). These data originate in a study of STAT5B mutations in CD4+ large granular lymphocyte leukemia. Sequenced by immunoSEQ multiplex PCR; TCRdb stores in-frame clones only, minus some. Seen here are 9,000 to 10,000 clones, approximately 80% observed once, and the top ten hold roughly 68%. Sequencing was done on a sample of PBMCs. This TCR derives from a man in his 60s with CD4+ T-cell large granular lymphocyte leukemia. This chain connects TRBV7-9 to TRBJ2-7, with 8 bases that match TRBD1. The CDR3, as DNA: TGTGCCAGCAGCCCCCAATCACTCACAGGGGGAGGCTACGAGCAGTACTTC. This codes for CASSPQSLTGGGYEQYF.